This TCR beta chain came from a study of graft-versus-host responses after intestinal transplantation. The wider study: Multivisceral, liver-intestinal, or isolated intestinal transplants were given to recipients. Anti-thymocyte globulin served as induction for all recipients, who then took tacrolimus and steroids for two to three years. Whole-study findings and limits: GvH clones were identified in recipient marrow, with some first appearing in ileum or blood. Early HvG declines after transplant were associated with peak circulating GvH clone levels.

CDR3 size: 15 residues. The trim removed 4 bases at V and 6 bases at J, leaving 10 bases unmatched. Germline V gene lookup returns CDR1 SGHRS and CDR2 YFSETQ. The assay was immunoSEQ multiplex PCR, and TCRdb's table has in-frame clones only and misses some. The sample lists about 100,000 clones, about 90% occurring once. A remark on this clone: The antigen remains unidentified.

The sequencing used unstimulated CD4+ T cells sorted from spleen or lymph node cells, collected before transplant. The V call is TRBV5-1, the J call TRBJ1-5, with 7 bases matching TRBD1. This receptor was taken from a human donor who was the organ donor for an intestinal transplant. This CDR3 is CASSPMTGIGQPQHF. CDR3 DNA: TGCGCCAGCAGCCCGATGACAGGGATCGGTCAGCCCCAGCATTTT.